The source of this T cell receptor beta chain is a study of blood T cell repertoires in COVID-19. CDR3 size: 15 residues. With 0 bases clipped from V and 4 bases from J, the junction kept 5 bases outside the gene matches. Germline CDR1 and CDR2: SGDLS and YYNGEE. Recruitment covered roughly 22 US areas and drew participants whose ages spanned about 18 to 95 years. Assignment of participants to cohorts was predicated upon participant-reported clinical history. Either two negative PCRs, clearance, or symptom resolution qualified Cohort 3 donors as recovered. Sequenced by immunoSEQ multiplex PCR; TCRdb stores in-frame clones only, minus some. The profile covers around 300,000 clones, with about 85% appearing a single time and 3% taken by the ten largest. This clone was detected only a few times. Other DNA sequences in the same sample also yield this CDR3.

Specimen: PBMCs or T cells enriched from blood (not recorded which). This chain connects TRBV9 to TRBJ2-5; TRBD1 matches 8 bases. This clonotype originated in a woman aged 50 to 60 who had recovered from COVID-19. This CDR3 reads CASSVDGQGRETQYF. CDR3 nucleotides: TGTGCCAGCAGCGTAGACGGACAGGGCCGAGAGACCCAGTACTTC.